The clone carrying this T cell receptor (beta chain) is classed as medium-sized. The antigen is undetermined. Germline lookup yields CDR1 MGHDK and CDR2 SYGVNS. The V end lost 3 bases, the J end lost 0 bases, and 15 bases lay between the germline ends. CDR3 length: 16 residues. The sample comes from a study of beta chain features in type 1 diabetes. Findings and caveats of the study: Type 1 diabetes patients showed fewer insertions and more deletions at VDJ junctions. It was possible that PCR favored shorter templates, equally so in patients and controls. Type 1 diabetes patients had moderately but significantly shorter TCRB CDR3s in all four CD4+ subsets.

Every donor had blood drawn once into heparin, approximately 120 mL on average. Cell sorting via CD45RO/CCR7/CD25/CD127/CD95/CD27 was performed to obtain CD4+ naive, central memory, regulatory and stem cell-like memory cells. The entirety of the isolated RNA underwent reverse transcription, so expressed TCRB transcripts were sequenced. Sequencing was performed with immunoSEQ multiplex PCR; in TCRdb, only in-frame clones are kept and a portion is missing. The sample carries 120,000 or so clones, about 18% recorded once. The clonotype originates from a man aged 18-30 years with type 1 diabetes. The sample comprised central memory CD4+ T cells from blood. The chain is built from TRBV25-1 and TRBJ2-7, with D maybe TRBD2 (6 bases). CDR3 sequence: CASSDPGTGSSYEQYF. The CDR3 DNA sequence: TGTGCCAGCAGTGACCCCGGGACTGGAAGCTCCTACGAGCAGTACTTC.